The 10 T cell receptor beta chains given below trace back to one sample, sequenced in a study of blood T cell repertoires in COVID-19. Profiling relied on immunoSEQ multiplex PCR, and the TCRdb table lists in-frame clones only, not all of them. The sample includes approximately 100,000 clones, about three quarters of them seen just once. Sequencing input: peripheral blood. These receptor sequences come from a human donor in a cohort sampled during active or convalescent COVID-19.

The rearrangement joins TRBV7-2 to TRBJ2-1, with TRBD1 identical over 7 bases. Trimming removed 0 bases from V and 2 bases from J; junction bases left unmatched: 1. The V gene's germline CDR1 is SGHTA and CDR2 FQGNSA. The CDR3 extends over 15 amino acids. The CDR3 DNA reads TGTGCCAGCAGCTTAGCAGGGGGCCCCTACAATGAGCAGTTCTTC. This encodes CASSLAGGPYNEQFF.

The V gene is TRBV7-9, the J gene TRBJ1-5, with 9 bases aligning to TRBD1. The CDR3 covers 15 residues. Germline lookup yields CDR1 SEHNR and CDR2 FQNEAQ (reference sequence). With 5 bases clipped from V and 5 bases from J, the junction kept 7 bases outside the gene matches. The DNA for the CDR3 is TGTGCCAGCAGCCACTCGGACAGGGGAGATCAGCCCCAGCATTTT. This gives the protein CASSHSDRGDQPQHF.

The chain is built from TRBV6-1 and TRBJ2-7; D perhaps matches TRBD1 (6 bases). This CDR3 has 18 amino acids. The germline CDR1 and CDR2 sequences are MNHNS and SASEGT. V was trimmed by 0 bases and J by 2 bases, leaving 20 bases between them. The CDR3 here is CASSEALLSLQGPYEQYF. The CDR3, as DNA: TGTGCCAGCAGTGAAGCGCTTCTATCACTCCAGGGGCCCTACGAGCAGTACTTC.

The chain joins TRBV14 to TRBJ2-7; 8 bases line up with TRBD1. V lost 4 bases, J lost 3 bases, and 8 bases stayed unmatched. Germline assignment: CDR1 SGHDN and CDR2 FVKESK. The CDR3 loop spans 15 amino acids. The CDR3 DNA sequence: TGTGCCAGCAGCCTCAAGGACAGGGTTGGCTACGAGCAGTACTTC. Its protein product is CASSLKDRVGYEQYF.

V usage is TRBV5-4 and J usage is TRBJ2-7; TRBD2 agrees at 7 bases. CDR1 SGHNT and CDR2 YYREEE come from the germline V gene (reference sequence). CDR3 length: 14 residues. V gave up 4 bases and J gave up 4 bases; unmatched junction bases: 8. The CDR3 nucleotides are TGTGCCAGCAGCCCCCGACTAGCCCCGTACGAGCAGTACTTC. This encodes CASSPRLAPYEQYF.

Only a few counts were recorded for this clone. This rearrangement joins TRBV14 to TRBJ2-7; D possibly corresponds to TRBD1 (6 bases). Germline values: CDR1 SGHDN, CDR2 FVKESK. Trimming cost V 0 bases and J 4 bases, with 16 bases left between them. The CDR3 loop spans 16 amino acids. The DNA of the CDR3 is TGTGCCAGCAGCCAAGACAGACAGGCTTATCGGTACGAGCAGTACTTC. Protein sequence: CASSQDRQAYRYEQYF.

In DNA form, the CDR3 reads TGTGCCAGCAGCTTACGGAGACTAGCGATATCCGGGGAGCTGTTTTTT. Protein product: CASSLRRLAISGELFF. The chain joins TRBV7-2 to TRBJ2-2, with 8 positions matching TRBD2. CDR1 and CDR2 from the germline V gene are SGHTA and FQGNSA. The V and J ends lost 2 bases and 6 bases, in that order; junction bases with no gene match: 8. The CDR3 is 16 residues long.

The chain couples TRBV5-6 to TRBJ1-2; TRBD1 matches at 10 bases. The trim removed 2 bases at V and 7 bases at J, leaving 8 bases unmatched. The CDR3 is made up of 15 amino acids. The germline V gene encodes CDR1 SGHDT and CDR2 YYEEEE. The CDR3 loop reads CASSFKTGGKAGYTF. CDR3 nucleotide sequence: TGTGCCAGCAGCTTCAAGACAGGGGGCAAGGCTGGCTACACCTTC.

CDR3 in amino acids: CASSYSIDTLNTEAFF. DNA of the CDR3: TGTGCCAGCAGTTACTCGATTGACACCTTGAACACTGAAGCTTTCTTT. The chain joins TRBV6-2 or TRBV6-3 to TRBJ1-1; D gene unclear. V was pared by 0 bases and J by 0 bases, with 11 bases between. CDR3 length equals 16 residues. CDR1 is MNHEY and CDR2 is SVGEGT in the germline V gene.

The rearrangement links TRBV5-1 to TRBJ2-7; 12 bases are a match to TRBD1. V lost 4 bases and J lost 7; bases outside the gene matches: 21. The CDR3 runs 19 residues. CDR1 is SGHRS, CDR2 YFSETQ, per germline. The CDR3 DNA reads as TGCGCCAGCAGCCAAACGCTCGGGGGACAGGGGGCGGTTTTCAGGGAGCAGTACTTC. Translation: CASSQTLGGQGAVFREQYF.